This T cell receptor (beta chain) was retrieved from a study of T cells in Graves' hyperthyroidism and ophthalmopathy. Amplified TCR beta CDR3 regions came from RNA transcripts. The HTBI set primed first-round TCR CDR3 RT-PCR. TCRdb fed the multiplex PCR reads into MiXCR, producing one record per CDR3 protein. The sample comprises some 690,000 distinct CDR3 sequences, 15% to 20% of which are singletons, and around 15% rests with the top ten. This receptor was taken from a man between 50 and 59 years old with Graves' hyperthyroidism. What was sequenced was blood.

The CDR3 nucleotides read TGTGCCAGCAGGACAGAAAAACTGTTTTTT. Translated, it gives CASRTEKLFF. J is TRBJ1-4 and V is TRBV2; D remains ambiguous. CDR1 is SNHLY and CDR2 is FYNNEI in the germline V gene. V was trimmed by 6 bases and J by 8 bases, leaving 4 bases between them. The CDR3 totals 10 residues.